This TCR beta chain originates from a study of cytomegalovirus exposure and HLA in healthy donors. PCR used 60 Vbeta primers and 13 Jbeta primers. Measured with immunoSEQ multiplex PCR; TCRdb has only the in-frame clones, and not every one. The sample has about 210,000 clones; around 86% are singletons. The germline V gene encodes CDR1 SGHTA and CDR2 FQGNSA. V lost 5 bases to trimming and J lost 6 bases, with 22 bases between them. This CDR3 is 16 amino acids long. This TCR was recovered from a woman aged 45-60 years in good health and CMV-seropositive. The source material was PBMCs. This chain uses TRBV7-2 with TRBJ2-5, with a weak D call TRBD2 (7 bases). The CDR3 region is CASSPPGGPIVKTQYF. The CDR3 DNA sequence: TGTGCCAGCAGCCCCCCCGGGGGGCCGATCGTGAAGACCCAGTACTTC.